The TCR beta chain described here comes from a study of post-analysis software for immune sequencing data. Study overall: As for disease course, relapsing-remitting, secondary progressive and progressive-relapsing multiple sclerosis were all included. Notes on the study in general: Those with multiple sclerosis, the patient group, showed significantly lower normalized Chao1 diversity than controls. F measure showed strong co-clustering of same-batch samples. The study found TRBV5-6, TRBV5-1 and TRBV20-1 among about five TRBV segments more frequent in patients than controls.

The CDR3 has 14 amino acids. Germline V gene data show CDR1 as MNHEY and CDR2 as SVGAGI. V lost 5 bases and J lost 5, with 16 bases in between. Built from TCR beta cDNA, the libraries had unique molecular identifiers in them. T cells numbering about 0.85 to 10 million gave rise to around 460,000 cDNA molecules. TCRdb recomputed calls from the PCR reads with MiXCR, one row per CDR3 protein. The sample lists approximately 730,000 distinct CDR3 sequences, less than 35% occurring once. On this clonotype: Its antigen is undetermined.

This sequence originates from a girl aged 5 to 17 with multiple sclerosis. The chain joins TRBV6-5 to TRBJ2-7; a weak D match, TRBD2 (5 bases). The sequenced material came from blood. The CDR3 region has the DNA TGTGCCAGCAGTCCTGGAGACGGGGAGAACGAGCAGTACTTC. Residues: CASSPGDGENEQYF.